The sequence of this T cell receptor beta chain was determined in a study of blood T cell repertoires in COVID-19. About the research overall: Acute-phase and convalescent COVID-19 samples originated in the United States, Italy and Spain.

Sequencing was performed with immunoSEQ multiplex PCR; in TCRdb, only in-frame clones are kept and a portion is missing. The sample lists about 310,000 clones, roughly 90% seen once, with about 1% in the top ten. The CDR3 extends over 15 amino acids. The germline V gene has CDR1 SGHTA and CDR2 FQGNSA. With V trimmed by 4 bases and J by 8 bases, 6 bases remained unmatched. Sequenced material: peripheral blood. The V call is TRBV7-2, the J call TRBJ2-1; 12 nucleotides line up with TRBD1. The clonotype comes from a woman between 40 and 55 years old with COVID-19, enrolled during active disease. The CDR3 DNA is TGTGCCAGCAGCTCAAGGGACAGGGGGCACTATGAGCAGTTCTTC. Translated: CASSSRDRGHYEQFF.